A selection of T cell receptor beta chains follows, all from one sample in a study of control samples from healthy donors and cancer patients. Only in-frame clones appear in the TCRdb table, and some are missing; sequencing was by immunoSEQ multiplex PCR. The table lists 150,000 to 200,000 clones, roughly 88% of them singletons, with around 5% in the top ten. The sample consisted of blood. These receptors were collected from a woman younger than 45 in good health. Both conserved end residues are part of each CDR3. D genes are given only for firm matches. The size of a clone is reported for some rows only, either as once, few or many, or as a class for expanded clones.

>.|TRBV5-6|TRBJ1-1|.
CASRFQTGMNTEAFF
TGTGCCAGCAGATTCCAGACAGGAATGAACACTGAAGCTTTCTTT
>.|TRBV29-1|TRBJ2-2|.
CSVEDPGPGELFF
TGCAGCGTTGAAGACCCCGGGCCCGGGGAGCTGTTTTTT
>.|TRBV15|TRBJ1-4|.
CATSRDDEKLFF
TGTGCCACCAGCAGAGATGACGAAAAACTGTTTTTT
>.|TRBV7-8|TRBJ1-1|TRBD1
CASSLGRAGGTEAFF
TGTGCCAGCAGCTTAGGACGGGCAGGGGGGACTGAAGCTTTCTTT
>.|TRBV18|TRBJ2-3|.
CASSSQGGADTQYF
TGTGCCAGCTCATCGCAGGGTGGGGCAGATACGCAGTATTTT
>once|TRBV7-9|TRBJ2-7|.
CASSLGVGYEQYF
TGTGCCAGCAGCTTAGGCGTGGGGTACGAGCAGTACTTC
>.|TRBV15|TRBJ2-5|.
CATSREGVLETQYF
TGTGCCACCAGCAGAGAGGGGGTATTAGAGACCCAGTACTTC
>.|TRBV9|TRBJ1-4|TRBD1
CASSRTGTNEKLFF
TGTGCCAGCAGCCGGACAGGGACTAATGAAAAACTGTTTTTT
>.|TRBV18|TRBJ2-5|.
CASSPPGGAYGETQYF
TGTGCCAGCTCACCACCGGGAGGAGCCTACGGAGAGACCCAGTACTTC
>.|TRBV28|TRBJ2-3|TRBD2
CAFGKSLANTDTQYF
TGTGCCTTCGGGAAATCACTAGCGAACACAGATACGCAGTATTTT
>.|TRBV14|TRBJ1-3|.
CASSQVSGIGNTIYF
TGTGCCAGCAGCCAAGTTTCCGGGATCGGAAACACCATATATTTT
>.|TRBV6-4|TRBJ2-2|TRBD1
CASSLQGTGELFF
TGTGCCAGCAGTTTACAGGGGACCGGGGAGCTGTTTTTT
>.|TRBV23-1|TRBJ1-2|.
CASRLYGYTF
TGCGCCAGCAGACTATATGGCTACACCTTC
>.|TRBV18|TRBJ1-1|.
CASSPPISAGINTEAFF
TGTGCCAGCTCACCACCGATCTCGGCAGGGATAAACACTGAAGCTTTCTTT
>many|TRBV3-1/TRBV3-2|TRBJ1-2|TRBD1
CASSQAWQGDDYTF
TGTGCCAGCAGCCAAGCATGGCAGGGGGATGACTACACCTTC
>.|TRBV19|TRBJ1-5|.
CASSGPSGVQHF
TGTGCCAGTAGTGGACCCTCAGGGGTCCAGCATTTT
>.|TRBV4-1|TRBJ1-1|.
CASSQDRTEAFF
TGCGCCAGCAGCCAAGATCGGACTGAAGCTTTCTTT
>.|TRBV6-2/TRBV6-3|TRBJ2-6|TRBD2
CASSFLAGGQQGANVLTF
TGTGCCAGCAGTTTCTTAGCGGGGGGGCAGCAGGGGGCCAACGTCCTGACTTTC
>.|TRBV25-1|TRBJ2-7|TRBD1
CASSTGTGVYEQYF
TGTGCCAGCAGTACCGGGACAGGCGTCTACGAGCAGTACTTC
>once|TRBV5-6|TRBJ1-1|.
CASSSEWNTEAFF
TGTGCCAGCAGCTCCGAGTGGAACACTGAAGCTTTCTTT
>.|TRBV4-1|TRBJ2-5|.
CASSQVVGETQYF
TGCGCCAGCAGCCAAGTGGTCGGGGAGACCCAGTACTTC
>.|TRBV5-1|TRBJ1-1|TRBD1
CASSLAGGQGQPHTEAFF
TGCGCCAGCAGCTTGGCGGGGGGACAGGGCCAGCCCCACACTGAAGCTTTCTTT
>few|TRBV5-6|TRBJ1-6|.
CASSLGWGNSPLHF
TGTGCCAGCAGCTTGGGGTGGGGTAATTCACCCCTCCACTTT
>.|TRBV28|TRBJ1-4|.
CASREGGATNEKLFF
TGTGCCAGCAGGGAAGGCGGCGCAACTAATGAAAAACTGTTTTTT
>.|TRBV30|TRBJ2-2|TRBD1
CAWRGQGTYTGELFF
TGTGCCTGGAGAGGACAGGGGACATACACCGGGGAGCTGTTTTTT
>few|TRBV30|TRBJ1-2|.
CAWSETNYGYTF
TGTGCCTGGAGTGAAACGAACTATGGCTACACCTTC
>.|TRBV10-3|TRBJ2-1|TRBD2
CAISERGGDEQFF
TGTGCCATCAGCGAGCGGGGGGGCGATGAGCAGTTCTTC
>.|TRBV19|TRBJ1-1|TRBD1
CASSIRTGGGMEAFF
TGTGCCAGTAGTATTCGCACAGGGGGCGGAATGGAGGCTTTCTTT
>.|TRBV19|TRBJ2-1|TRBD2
CASSIVPSGGVGEQFF
TGTGCCAGTAGTATAGTCCCTAGCGGGGGGGTCGGTGAGCAGTTCTTC
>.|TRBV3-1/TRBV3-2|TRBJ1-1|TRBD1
CASYAQGLGGNTEAFF
TGTGCCAGCTACGCACAGGGGCTTGGGGGCAACACTGAAGCTTTCTTT
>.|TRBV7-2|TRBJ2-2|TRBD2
CASSHSLAGGGELFF
TGTGCCAGCAGCCATTCTCTAGCGGGAGGCGGGGAGCTGTTTTTT
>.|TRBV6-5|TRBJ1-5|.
CASTKGNQPQHF
TGTGCCAGCACCAAGGGCAATCAGCCCCAGCATTTT
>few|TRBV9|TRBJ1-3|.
CASSVARFSGNTIYF
TGTGCCAGCAGCGTAGCACGGTTCTCTGGAAACACCATATATTTT
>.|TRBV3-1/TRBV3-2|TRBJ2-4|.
CASSQGNRGPLNIQYF
TGTGCCAGCAGCCAAGGAAATAGAGGGCCCTTAAACATTCAGTACTTC
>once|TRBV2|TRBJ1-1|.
CASSEVDLGGDTEAFF
TGTGCCAGCAGTGAAGTAGACCTAGGGGGTGACACTGAAGCTTTCTTT
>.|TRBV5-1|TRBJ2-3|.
CASSLMSVGDTQYF
TGCGCCAGCAGCTTGATGTCGGTGGGGGATACGCAGTATTTT
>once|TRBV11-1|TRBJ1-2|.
CASSNYAGGDNYGYTF
TGTGCCAGCAGCAATTACGCTGGGGGGGATAACTATGGCTACACCTTC
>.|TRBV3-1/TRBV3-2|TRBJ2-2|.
CASSRLSGDATGELFF
TGTGCCAGCAGCCGGCTGTCGGGGGACGCCACCGGGGAGCTGTTTTTT
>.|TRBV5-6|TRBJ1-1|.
CASSLYVLRNTEAFF
TGTGCCAGCAGCTTGTATGTCCTCCGAAACACTGAAGCTTTCTTT
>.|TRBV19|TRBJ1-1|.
CASSLAGATEAFF
TGTGCCAGTAGTTTGGCAGGGGCCACTGAAGCTTTCTTT